Shown below are 20 T cell receptor beta chains from a single sample sequenced in a study of blood T cell repertoires in COVID-19. The assay was immunoSEQ multiplex PCR, and TCRdb's table has in-frame clones only and misses some. Found here are a few hundred thousand clones, 88% of them singletons; the top ten hold approximately 3%. Input material: PBMCs or T cells enriched from blood (not recorded which). These receptors were obtained from a woman in her forties or fifties who had recovered from COVID-19.

The chain has TRBV19 and TRBJ1-2; D is possibly TRBD1 (6 bases). The CDR3 sequence is 13 residues long. The V end was cut by 3 bases, the J end by 8 bases, with 13 bases between. CDR1 LNHDA and CDR2 SQIVND come from the germline V gene (reference sequence). For the CDR3, the DNA is TGTGCCAGTAGTATCCCCCAGGGGCGCGGCTACACCTTC. Protein product: CASSIPQGRGYTF.

This chain joins TRBV7-2 and TRBJ1-2, with D maybe TRBD1 (5 bases). Deletions cut 4 bases from V and 4 bases from J, with 10 bases between. CDR1 is SGHTA, CDR2 FQGNSA, per germline. This CDR3 spans 13 amino acids. This CDR3 is CASSYQGTYGYTF. In DNA, the CDR3 is TGTGCCAGCAGCTACCAGGGTACCTATGGCTACACCTTC.

The table lists this clone with a count of one. This chain links TRBV4-3 with TRBJ1-5; TRBD1 matches 8 bases. The ends lost 6 bases at V and 1 base at J; junction bases unmatched: 5. The CDR3 contains 15 residues. Germline values: CDR1 LGHNA, CDR2 YSLEER. The CDR3: CASRGTGRSNQPQHF. The CDR3 nucleotides are TGCGCCAGCAGAGGGACAGGTCGAAGCAATCAGCCCCAGCATTTT.

The chain links TRBV30 to TRBJ2-7; TRBD1 aligns across 7 bases. This CDR3 comprises 14 residues. V dropped 2 bases and J dropped 2; count of bases not matched to a gene: 6. The germline V gene encodes CDR1 GTSNPN and CDR2 SVGIG (reference sequence). CDR3 protein: CAWSLQGIAYEQYF. Here the CDR3 DNA reads TGTGCCTGGAGTCTACAGGGGATTGCCTACGAGCAGTACTTC.

The rearrangement links TRBV18 to TRBJ2-1, with D possibly TRBD2 on 5 matching bases. Trimming cost V 0 bases and J 3 bases, with 12 bases left between them. In germline, CDR1 is KGHSH, CDR2 LQKENI. This CDR3 spans 16 amino acids. CDR3 bases: TGTGCCAGCTCACCACCTACTAGAATCGACTACAATGAGCAGTTCTTC. Translation: CASSPPTRIDYNEQFF.

The chain combines TRBV7-2 with TRBJ2-5; 9 nucleotides match TRBD2. After removal of 1 base from V and 4 bases from J, the junction contained 10 bases not matched to a gene. CDR1 is SGHTA, CDR2 FQGNSA, per germline. The length of the CDR3 is 17 residues. This CDR3 is CASSLVAGVTGRETQYF. The CDR3 nucleotides are TGTGCCAGCAGCTTAGTAGCGGGAGTAACGGGTCGAGAGACCCAGTACTTC.

This chain uses TRBV6-5 with TRBJ2-7; weak D call: TRBD2 (6 bases). V was trimmed by 6 bases and J by 1 base, leaving 13 bases between them. The germline V gene has CDR1 MNHEY and CDR2 SVGAGI. This CDR3 comprises 14 residues. This CDR3 is CASRRGIGSYEQYF. The CDR3, as DNA: TGTGCCAGCAGGCGCGGGATAGGATCCTACGAGCAGTACTTC.

This chain uses TRBV9 with TRBJ2-4; 12 positions match TRBD2. The CDR3 totals 18 residues. J gave up 2 bases and V 5 bases, and 11 bases lay outside the gene matches. Germline CDR1 reads SGDLS; CDR2 reads YYNGEE. The CDR3 DNA follows: TGTGCCAGCAGGGGACAGACTAGCGGGAGTCTCACCAAAAACATTCAGTACTTC. This codes for CASRGQTSGSLTKNIQYF.

This rearrangement joins TRBV30 to TRBJ2-1; 8 positions match TRBD2. Trimming cost V 3 bases and J 7 bases; bases outside gene matches: 11. There are 15 residues in the CDR3. CDR1 is GTSNPN, CDR2 SVGIG, per germline (reference sequence). In DNA form, the CDR3 reads TGTGCCTGGAGCAAGGAACCAGTAGCGGGGAATGAGCAGTTCTTC. Amino acid sequence: CAWSKEPVAGNEQFF. The full variable domain, its missing parts supplied by reference TRBV30 and TRBJ2-1, is SQTIHQWPATLVQPVGSPLSLECTVEGTSNPNLYWYRQAAGRGLQLLFYSVGIGQISSEVPQNLSASRPQDRQFILSSKKLLLSDSGFYLCAWSKEPVAGNEQFFGPGTRLTVL.

The V call is TRBV2, the J call TRBJ1-2, with a possible D match to TRBD1 (6 bases). This CDR3 has 14 residues. V was shortened by 4 bases and J by 4 bases, with 13 bases between the two germline ends. The germline gives CDR1 SNHLY, CDR2 FYNNEI. In DNA form, the CDR3 reads TGTGCCAGCAGTGTGGGGGGGCCAGGCTATGGCTACACCTTC. Translation gives CASSVGGPGYGYTF.

The gene calls are TRBV19 and TRBJ2-7; D unresolved. Germline values: CDR1 LNHDA, CDR2 SQIVND (reference sequence). Trimming stripped 0 bases from V and 2 bases from J, with 5 bases between. CDR3 size: 13 residues. As DNA, the CDR3 is TGTGCCAGTAGTATAGATACAGCCTACGAGCAGTACTTC. Protein: CASSIDTAYEQYF.

The CDR3: CASSPVQEVGNQPQHF. As DNA, the CDR3 is TGTGCCAGCAGTCCGGTTCAAGAGGTAGGCAATCAGCCCCAGCATTTT. This chain links TRBV27 with TRBJ1-5; D is uncertain. Per germline, CDR1 MNHEY and CDR2 SMNVEV (reference sequence). Trimming took off 5 bases at V and 2 bases at J, with 16 bases between the two ends. The CDR3 is 16 amino acids.

The chain joins TRBV9 to TRBJ2-1; D might be TRBD1 (6 bases). Germline CDR1 and CDR2: SGDLS and YYNGEE. Trimming removed 0 bases at V and 0 bases at J, with 16 bases between. The CDR3 consists of 18 residues. CDR3 bases: TGTGCCAGCAGCGTAGGAGGGGGACCCTCCCACTCCTACAATGAGCAGTTCTTC. It specifies CASSVGGGPSHSYNEQFF.

The V call is TRBV28, the J call TRBJ1-2, with D maybe TRBD1 (5 bases). The germline CDR1 and CDR2 sequences are MDHEN and SYDVKM. Trimming stripped 2 bases from V and 8 bases from J, with 12 bases between. The CDR3 sequence is 13 residues long. CDR3 in amino acids: CASSLPDSIGYTF. In DNA, the CDR3 is TGTGCCAGCAGTTTACCAGACAGTATCGGCTACACCTTC.

In this sample, this clone turned up once. V usage is TRBV5-1 and J usage is TRBJ1-2; perhaps TRBD1 as D (6 bases). The V gene's germline CDR1 is SGHRS and CDR2 YFSETQ. V was trimmed by 0 bases and J by 4 bases, leaving 13 bases between them. This CDR3 contains 15 residues. DNA of the CDR3: TGCGCCAGCAGCTTGGACAGGGCCTACGGCTATGGCTACACCTTC. It translates to CASSLDRAYGYGYTF.

This chain links TRBV28 with TRBJ1-2; TRBD1 aligns across 9 bases. Germline CDR1 and CDR2: MDHEN and SYDVKM. Trimming at V came to 4 bases and at J to 7 bases, leaving 10 bases not matched to a gene. CDR3 length: 15 amino acids. For the CDR3, the DNA is TGTGCCAGCAGTTCACAGGGGGCGAACCACTTTGGCTACACCTTC. Residues: CASSSQGANHFGYTF.

The rearrangement links TRBV6-2 or TRBV6-3 to TRBJ2-7; D is unclear. The CDR3 has 14 residues. The V and J ends lost 2 bases and 3 bases respectively, with 11 bases between them. CDR1 MNHEY and CDR2 SVGEGT come from the germline V gene. CDR3 sequence reads: CASSYLNPVYEQYF. For the CDR3, the DNA is TGTGCCAGCAGTTACCTTAATCCGGTCTACGAGCAGTACTTC.

On this clone itself: One end of the junction does not line up with germline, which may come from a read error. The chain couples TRBV28 to TRBJ1-2; D possibly corresponds to TRBD1 (6 bases). This CDR3 has 12 amino acids. Germline V gives CDR1 MDHEN, CDR2 SYDVKM. In DNA form, the CDR3 reads TGTGCCAGCAAAGAACCTAAACAGGGATATGCCTTC. Protein product: CASKEPKQGYAF.

The V call is TRBV25-1, the J call TRBJ2-3, with a tentative D call TRBD2 (6 bases). Germline values: CDR1 MGHDK, CDR2 SYGVNS. Trimming removed 5 bases at V and 2 bases at J, with 14 bases between. This CDR3 is built from 15 residues. CDR3 in DNA: TGTGCCAGCAGTTCCCGGGAGTCGGTCACAGATACGCAGTATTTT. Protein: CASSSRESVTDTQYF.

Regarding this clone: The junction shows a germline mismatch at one end, possibly a read error. V is TRBV7-2 and J is TRBJ2-7, with TRBD2 identical over 11 bases. The CDR3 runs to 14 residues. Per the germline V gene, CDR1 is SGHTA and CDR2 is FQGNSA. The CDR3 nucleotides read TGTGCCAGCAGCATAGCGGGAGGGTACTACGAGCAGTACTTC. Translating gives CASSIAGGYYEQYF. Combining the CDR3 with reference TRBV7-2 and TRBJ2-7 gives the whole variable domain GAGVSQSPSNKVTEKGKDVELRCDPISGHTALYWYRQSLGQGLEFLIYFQGNSAPDKSGLPSDRFSAERTGGSVSTLTIQRTQQEDSAVYLCASSIAGGYYEQYFGPGTRLTVT.